This section outlines one T cell receptor beta chain sequence together with its context. V shed 3 bases, J shed 10 bases, and the junction held 12 bases outside the gene matches. The CDR3 is made up of 16 amino acids. Germline lookup yields CDR1 SGHNT and CDR2 YYREEE (reference sequence). The record originates from a study of cytomegalovirus exposure and HLA in healthy donors. PCR involved 60 Vbeta and 13 Jbeta primers. Profiled with immunoSEQ multiplex PCR; TCRdb holds only in-frame clones, not every one. The profile shows nearly 110,000 clones, 74% of them singletons. Sequenced sample: PBMCs. The chain couples TRBV5-4 to TRBJ2-1; 11 bases are shared with TRBD2. The receptor comes from a middle-aged woman in good health and CMV-seropositive. DNA of the CDR3: TGTGCCAGCAGCTCCCCCCCCCTAGCGGGGGGTTCGGAGCAGTTCTTC. It yields the protein CASSSPPLAGGSEQFF.